This T cell receptor beta chain was documented in a study of blood T cell repertoires in COVID-19. In the authors' workflow: Estimation of nucleated cell counts relied on the amplification of reference gene primers. The repertoire was sequenced with immunoSEQ multiplex PCR; TCRdb's copy has only in-frame clones and lacks some. V, J and clone size reflect that table, while D and trimming were determined from the DNA. The sample carries about 260,000 clones, just under 90% recorded once. Trimming cost V 5 bases and J 2 bases; bases outside gene matches: 11. Germline CDR1 LNHDA, CDR2 SQIVND (reference sequence). This CDR3 contains 17 residues. Ages ranged from about 18 to 89 years, with residence in about two dozen US areas. Membership in each cohort depended on participant-reported clinical history. It was within 2 weeks before study entry that exposed participants met a COVID-19 case.

J is TRBJ1-5 and V is TRBV19; 8 bases agree with TRBD1. The sequenced sample was PBMCs or T cells enriched from blood (not recorded which). This receptor was identified in a man in his forties or fifties who had been exposed to COVID-19. In DNA form, the CDR3 reads TGTGCCAGTAGTCTCGCGCTTGACAGGGGAGGCAATCAGCCCCAGCATTTT. It yields the protein CASSLALDRGGNQPQHF. The full variable domain, its missing parts supplied by reference TRBV19 and TRBJ1-5, is DGGITQSPKYLFRKEGQNVTLSCEQNLNHDAMYWYRQDPGQGLRLIYYSQIVNDFQKGDIAEGYSVSREKKESFPLTVTSAQKNPTAFYLCASSLALDRGGNQPQHFGDGTRLSIL.